These 25 T cell receptor beta chains were all obtained from the same sample, sequenced in a study of cytomegalovirus exposure and HLA in healthy donors (dated by TCRdb to about 2017). The library relied on the immunoSEQ multiplex PCR assay. The multiplex PCR relied on a mix of 60 forward primers for TCR Vbeta segments and 13 reverse primers for TCR Jbeta segments. TCRdb stores this immuneACCESS table with in-frame sequences only. Part of the clones is absent; in the studies checked, under half of the shortfall reflects unresolved V genes, and no reason is known for the rest. Across this sample there are about 160,000 clones, with approximately 78% seen only once. 8.5% of the sample lies in the top ten. The sequenced material came from PBMCs. These receptors were collected from a male donor in good health and CMV-seropositive.

The V and J genes are TRBV18 and TRBJ2-1, with 8 nucleotides matching TRBD2. Trimming cost V 5 bases and J 5 bases; bases outside gene matches: 5. This CDR3 has 14 residues. The germline V gene encodes CDR1 KGHSH and CDR2 LQKENI. CDR3 bases: TGTGCCAGCTCAGGGCTAGCGGGCAACAATGAGCAGTTCTTC. Translated: CASSGLAGNNEQFF.

The rearrangement uses TRBV30 and TRBJ1-1; D gene uncertain. The germline CDR1 and CDR2 sequences are GTSNPN and SVGIG (reference sequence). The CDR3 sequence is 12 residues long. The V gene lost 3 bases and the J gene lost 3 bases, with 8 bases spanning the gap. In DNA, the CDR3 is TGTGCCTGGAGGAATCGGTACACTGAAGCTTTCTTT. This translates into CAWRNRYTEAFF.

The genes are TRBV5-1 and TRBJ2-2, with D tentatively TRBD1 (6 bases). Germline-derived CDR1 and CDR2 are SGHRS and YFSETQ. The CDR3 runs 14 residues. The V end lost 2 bases, the J end lost 12 bases, and 17 bases lay between the germline ends. CDR3 in amino acids: CASSLLDSGIQLFF. CDR3 bases: TGCGCCAGCAGCTTATTGGACAGCGGTATTCAGCTGTTTTTT. Looking up the rest from reference TRBV5-1 and TRBJ2-2 gives the full variable domain: KAGVTQTPRYLIKTRGQQVTLSCSPISGHRSVSWYQQTPGQGLQFLFEYFSETQRNKGNFPGRFSGRQFSNSRSEMNVSTLELGDSALYLCASSLLDSGIQLFFGEGSRLTVL.

The chain recombines TRBV5-1 with TRBJ1-2; the D gene is possibly TRBD1 (6 bases). The V gene's germline CDR1 is SGHRS and CDR2 YFSETQ. Trimming removed 0 bases from V and 5 bases from J, with 14 bases in between. The CDR3 consists of 15 residues. The CDR3 region has the DNA TGCGCCAGCAGCTTGGATCGGCAGGGGAGATATGGCTACACCTTC. Translated: CASSLDRQGRYGYTF.

The chain is built from TRBV29-1 and TRBJ1-2; unclear D gene. The V gene's germline CDR1 is SQVTM and CDR2 ANQGSEA. Trimming took off 5 bases at V and 8 bases at J, with 9 bases between the two ends. This CDR3 region has 10 residues. This CDR3 reads CSVRAGGYTF. As DNA, the CDR3 is TGCAGCGTTAGAGCGGGAGGCTACACCTTC.

This rearrangement joins TRBV9 to TRBJ1-1; no reliable D call. CDR1 SGDLS and CDR2 YYNGEE come from the germline V gene. This CDR3 is built from 17 residues. Trimming took off 0 bases at V and 1 base at J, with 16 bases between the two ends. In DNA, the CDR3 is TGTGCCAGCAGCGTAGGTGGGAGGGTGAGAGAGAACACTGAAGCTTTCTTT. Translated: CASSVGGRVRENTEAFF.

This clone was observed a single time. The chain has TRBV7-2 and TRBJ2-3; TRBD1 agrees at 7 bases. Germline CDR1 SGHTA, CDR2 FQGNSA. The CDR3 contains 17 residues. J gave up 3 bases and V 0 bases, and 9 bases lay outside the gene matches. In DNA form, the CDR3 reads TGTGCCAGCAGCTTAGCGGGGACAGCCTACACAACAGATACGCAGTATTTT. Its translation is CASSLAGTAYTTDTQYF.

The V gene is TRBV5-1, the J gene TRBJ1-1, with D possibly TRBD1 on 5 matching bases. The CDR3 spans 14 residues. From germline, CDR1 is SGHRS and CDR2 YFSETQ. V lost 4 bases and J 3 bases, leaving 13 bases between the germline ends. The chain's CDR3 is CASSLNVGDTEAFF. Written as DNA, the CDR3 is TGCGCCAGCAGCCTTAACGTAGGGGACACTGAAGCTTTCTTT.

This chain joins TRBV13 and TRBJ1-1; no clear D. Germline CDR1 is PRHDT and CDR2 is FYEKMQ (reference sequence). This CDR3 contains 16 residues. The germline V and J ends were trimmed by 4 bases and 0 bases, with 15 bases remaining between them. The DNA for the CDR3 is TGTGCCAGCAGCTCCCGGACGGGAAAAGTGAACACTGAAGCTTTCTTT. It codes for CASSSRTGKVNTEAFF.

This clone was recorded once. The V and J genes are TRBV28 and TRBJ1-5; perhaps TRBD1 as D (6 bases). Germline loops: CDR1 MDHEN, CDR2 SYDVKM. The CDR3 is 15 amino acids. Trimming took 5 bases from V and 3 from J, leaving 14 bases between them. The chain's CDR3 is CASSAAQGYNQPQHF. The CDR3 DNA reads TGTGCCAGCAGTGCGGCACAGGGTTACAATCAGCCCCAGCATTTT.

The chain employs TRBV19 and TRBJ2-7, with D perhaps TRBD1 (6 bases). The CDR3 spans 15 residues. The V end was cut by 6 bases, the J end by 7 bases, with 22 bases between. The V gene's germline CDR1 is LNHDA and CDR2 SQIVND (reference sequence). The CDR3 DNA reads TGTGCCAGTAGAAGGGCCCCAGGGGAACTAGGGGAGCAGTACTTC. It translates to CASRRAPGELGEQYF.

This chain uses TRBV7-6 with TRBJ2-1; perhaps TRBD1 as D (5 bases). The CDR3 is 14 residues long. CDR1 and CDR2 (germline): SGHVS, FNYEAQ. The V end was cut by 5 bases, the J end by 7 bases, with 15 bases between. The CDR3 protein is CASSEGQGWNEQFF. CDR3 DNA sequence: TGTGCCAGCAGCGAAGGACAAGGTTGGAATGAGCAGTTCTTC.

This clone was found a few times. The chain uses TRBV4-3 and TRBJ1-2, with D perhaps matching TRBD1 (6 bases). Germline CDR1 is LGHNA and CDR2 is YSLEER. The V end lost 1 base, the J end lost 3 bases, and 12 bases lay between the germline ends. CDR3 length: 15 residues. The CDR3 is CASSQVNRVDYGYTF. Written as DNA, the CDR3 is TGCGCCAGCAGCCAAGTTAACAGGGTTGACTATGGCTACACCTTC.

The gene calls are TRBV6-1 and TRBJ1-1; D is perhaps TRBD1 (6 bases). Deletions cut 6 bases from V and 8 bases from J, with 10 bases between. CDR3 length: 11 residues. The V gene's germline CDR1 is MNHNS and CDR2 SASEGT. This CDR3 is CASSQGGEAFF. The CDR3 bases are TGTGCCAGCAGCCAAGGGGGAGAAGCTTTCTTT.

The gene calls are TRBV4-3 and TRBJ2-1; 7 positions agree with TRBD2. The CDR3 loop spans 15 amino acids. Trimming cost V 4 bases and J 2 bases; bases outside gene matches: 5. Germline-derived CDR1 and CDR2 are LGHNA and YSLEER. CDR3 sequence: CASSRGGPPYNEQFF. CDR3 coding DNA: TGCGCCAGCAGCCGCGGGGGACCACCCTACAATGAGCAGTTCTTC.

J is TRBJ2-7 and V is TRBV19, with 7 positions matching TRBD2. Per the germline V gene, CDR1 is LNHDA and CDR2 is SQIVND (reference sequence). V lost 5 bases, J lost 1 base, and 2 bases stayed unmatched. CDR3 size: 13 residues. The CDR3 nucleotides are TGTGCCAGTAGTGGGGGGGATTCCTACGAGCAGTACTTC. Protein: CASSGGDSYEQYF.

This clone came up a few times. The J gene is TRBJ1-2, the V gene TRBV6-6, with D possibly TRBD1 on 6 matching bases. The CDR3 covers 12 residues. V was shortened by 11 bases and J by 2 bases, with 12 bases between the two germline ends. The germline CDR1 and CDR2 sequences are MNHNY and SVGAGI (reference sequence). The CDR3 coding sequence is TGTGCCGGGTCTCAGGGGAACTATGGCTACACCTTC. Protein: CAGSQGNYGYTF.

The chain recombines TRBV30 with TRBJ1-1, with 7 nucleotides matching TRBD1. CDR3 size: 12 residues. Germline CDR1 GTSNPN, CDR2 SVGIG (reference sequence). After removal of 5 bases from V and 8 bases from J, the junction contained 8 bases not matched to a gene. Written as DNA, the CDR3 is TGTGCCTGGGCTGTCCCGGGACAGGAAGCTTTCTTT. This encodes CAWAVPGQEAFF. Filled out from reference TRBV30 and TRBJ1-1, the complete variable domain reads SQTIHQWPATLVQPVGSPLSLECTVEGTSNPNLYWYRQAAGRGLQLLFYSVGIGQISSEVPQNLSASRPQDRQFILSSKKLLLSDSGFYLCAWAVPGQEAFFGQGTRLTVV.

The J gene is TRBJ1-6, the V gene TRBV6-1, with D perhaps TRBD1 (5 bases). From germline, CDR1 is MNHNS and CDR2 SASEGT. The CDR3 contains 14 residues. The V end lost 3 bases, the J end lost 6 bases, and 9 bases lay between the germline ends. The CDR3 DNA sequence: TGTGCCAGCAGTGATAGGCAGGGTAATTCACCCCTCCACTTT. Amino acid sequence: CASSDRQGNSPLHF.

V and J are TRBV5-4 and TRBJ2-7, with TRBD1 as a possible D gene (6 bases). CDR1 and CDR2 from the germline V gene are SGHNT and YYREEE (reference sequence). Trimming removed 0 bases at V and 3 bases at J, with 16 bases between. The CDR3 loop spans 16 amino acids. Here the CDR3 reads CASSLARSGEGYEQYF. CDR3 bases: TGTGCCAGCAGCTTGGCCCGATCAGGGGAAGGCTACGAGCAGTACTTC.

V is TRBV5-1 and J is TRBJ2-5, with no clear D. CDR3 size: 15 residues. CDR1 is SGHRS, CDR2 YFSETQ, per germline. V was cut by 0 bases and J by 2 bases, with 11 bases left in between. The CDR3 DNA follows: TGCGCCAGCAGCTTGGATGGAGTTACTCAAGAGACCCAGTACTTC. This gives the protein CASSLDGVTQETQYF.

There are a few counts of this clone. The gene calls are TRBV30 and TRBJ2-3; 11 nucleotides match TRBD2. The V and J ends lost 0 bases and 2 bases, in that order; junction bases with no gene match: 7. The CDR3 contains 17 residues. The V gene's germline CDR1 is GTSNPN and CDR2 SVGIG (reference sequence). Here the CDR3 DNA reads TGTGCCTGGAGTGTCGGGCTAGCGGGAGGACCCACAGATACGCAGTATTTT. This encodes CAWSVGLAGGPTDTQYF.

The V call is TRBV7-9, the J call TRBJ2-5, with 8 bases fitting TRBD2. Matching the DNA end better, TRBJ2-7 makes the J call doubtful. Germline CDR1 and CDR2: SEHNR and FQNEAQ (reference sequence). The CDR3 consists of 15 residues. The CDR3 bases are TGTGCCAGCAGCTTTTACGGGAGGGCCGGGGTCGAGCAGTACTTC. The encoded protein is CASSFYGRAGVEQYF.

The V and J genes are TRBV6-1 and TRBJ1-4, with 7 positions matching TRBD1. This CDR3 is built from 12 residues. The germline gives CDR1 MNHNS, CDR2 SASEGT. DNA of the CDR3: TGTGGTGTCCGGCAGGGGGTAGAAAAACTGTTTTTT. It translates to CGVRQGVEKLFF.

The rearrangement uses TRBV6-5 and TRBJ2-1; D may be TRBD1 (5 bases). The germline V and J ends were trimmed by 6 bases and 7 bases, with 16 bases remaining between them. Germline V gene lookup returns CDR1 MNHEY and CDR2 SVGAGI. This CDR3 is 14 amino acids long. The DNA for the CDR3 is TGTGCCAGCAGCTTAGCAGGGCAAGAGAATGAGCAGTTCTTC. Translation: CASSLAGQENEQFF.